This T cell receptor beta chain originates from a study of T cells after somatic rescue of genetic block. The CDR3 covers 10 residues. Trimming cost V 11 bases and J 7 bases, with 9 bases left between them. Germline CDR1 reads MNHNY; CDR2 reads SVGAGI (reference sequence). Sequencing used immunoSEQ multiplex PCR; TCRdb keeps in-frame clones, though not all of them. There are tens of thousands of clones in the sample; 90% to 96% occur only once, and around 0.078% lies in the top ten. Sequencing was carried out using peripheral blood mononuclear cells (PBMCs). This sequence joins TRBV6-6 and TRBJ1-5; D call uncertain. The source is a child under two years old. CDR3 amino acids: CAAGHQPQHF. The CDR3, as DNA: TGTGCCGCCGGTCACCAGCCCCAGCATTTT.